Shown below are 9 T cell receptor beta chains from a single sample sequenced in a study of T-cell memory formation after mild COVID-19. In TCRdb, the 5' RACE reads were re-called with MiXCR into one record per CDR3 protein. The table lists 4,000 or so distinct CDR3 sequences, about a sixth of them singletons. Sequencing was performed on PBMCs or a T cell subset sorted from them (not recorded which). The source is an adult who had mild COVID-19 (a few samples of this study predate the infection). Cell type and time point are not known.

This clonotype ranks as medium-sized (0.01 to 0.1%). This chain links TRBV2 with TRBJ2-2; D remains unclear. The germline V gene encodes CDR1 SNHLY and CDR2 FYNNEI. V was clipped by 5 bases and J by 3 bases, with 7 bases between them. This CDR3 comprises 13 residues. The DNA for the CDR3 is TGTGCCAGCAGTCTACGGTACACCGGGGAGCTGTTTTTT. Amino acid sequence: CASSLRYTGELFF.

Sample share makes this clonotype medium-sized. The chain couples TRBV7-6 to TRBJ2-2; 8 bases fit TRBD1. In germline, CDR1 is SGHVS, CDR2 FNYEAQ. This CDR3 has 17 amino acids. V was clipped by 2 bases and J by 1 base; unmatched bases: 6. The CDR3 DNA is TGTGCCAGCAGCTTACCAATAGGGACAGGGAACACCGGGGAGCTGTTTTTT. Translation gives CASSLPIGTGNTGELFF.

By sample share, this clonotype is medium-sized. The CDR3 sequence is CASSQTGLGTDTQYF. In DNA form, the CDR3 reads TGCGCCAGCAGCCAGACAGGTCTCGGTACAGATACGCAGTATTTT. The chain uses TRBV5-1 and TRBJ2-3, with D possibly TRBD1 on 6 matching bases. This CDR3 spans 15 amino acids. V gave up 4 bases and J gave up 3 bases, with 15 bases separating them. Per germline, CDR1 SGHRS and CDR2 YFSETQ.

This clonotype was recorded many times. The chain links TRBV19 to TRBJ1-6; tentatively, D is TRBD1 (5 bases). CDR3 length: 14 amino acids. V was clipped by 3 bases and J by 6 bases, with 9 bases between them. Germline CDR1 is LNHDA and CDR2 is SQIVND (reference sequence). CDR3 sequence reads: CASSMYQGNSPLHF. The CDR3 DNA reads as TGTGCCAGTAGTATGTATCAGGGTAATTCACCCCTCCACTTT.

This clonotype rates as medium-sized (0.01 to 0.1%). The CDR3 region is CASSQDLTGPHEKLFF. As DNA, the CDR3 is TGCGCCAGCAGCCAAGATCTTACAGGGCCCCATGAAAAACTGTTTTTT. The chain carries TRBV4-1 and TRBJ1-4; the D gene is possibly TRBD1 (6 bases). Germline V gene sequence: CDR1 MGHRA, CDR2 YSYEKL. This CDR3 region has 16 residues. Trimming took 0 bases from V and 6 from J, leaving 14 bases between them.

The V call is TRBV7-2, the J call TRBJ1-5; possibly TRBD1 for D (5 bases). Trimming took 4 bases from V and 7 from J, leaving 11 bases between them. Germline CDR1 reads SGHTA; CDR2 reads FQGNSA. CDR3 length equals 13 residues. CDR3 nucleotide sequence: TGTGCCAGCAGCTCCCAAACAGGCCAGCCCCAGCATTTT. Amino acid sequence: CASSSQTGQPQHF.

This clonotype is medium-sized by share. The genes are TRBV12-3 or TRBV12-4 and TRBJ1-1; possibly TRBD1 for D (5 bases). V lost 3 bases and J 1 base, leaving 15 bases between the germline ends. This CDR3 contains 16 residues. The CDR3 region is CASSFPDGGENTEAFF. DNA of the CDR3: TGTGCCAGCAGTTTCCCCGACGGGGGGGAGAACACTGAAGCTTTCTTT.

By share of the sample, this clonotype is medium-sized. V is TRBV10-3 and J is TRBJ1-1; D ambiguous. Germline values: CDR1 ENHRY, CDR2 SYGVKD. CDR3 length: 14 amino acids. Trimming pared 6 bases from V and 1 base from J, leaving 12 bases between. CDR3: CAIRDFPENTEAFF. CDR3 in DNA: TGTGCCATCAGGGACTTCCCCGAGAACACTGAAGCTTTCTTT.

This clonotype is labeled medium-sized. CDR3 loop: CATSDPGGAGNIQYF. CDR3 nucleotides: TGTGCCACCAGTGATCCAGGGGGCGCGGGGAACATTCAGTACTTC. The chain carries TRBV24-1 and TRBJ2-4; TRBD1 agrees at 8 bases. Germline CDR1 KGHDR, CDR2 SFDVKD. Unmatched junction bases numbered 7, after V lost 3 bases and J lost 7 bases. The CDR3 is made up of 15 amino acids.